The 3 T cell receptor beta chains in this list originate from one sample, sequenced in a study of T cells after yellow fever vaccination. Each CDR3 protein gets one entry after TCRdb re-called the 5' RACE reads with MiXCR. The table records 300,000 or so distinct CDR3 sequences, over 10% of them present only once. The material sequenced was CD4+ T cells sorted from PBMCs, taken 45 days after the yellow fever booster vaccination. These receptor sequences come from a young man who received the YFV17D yellow fever vaccine.

Note on this clonotype: A clone one base away is much larger, so this may be a read error. The chain joins TRBV20-1 to TRBJ2-1; the match to TRBD2 covers 9 bases. The CDR3 extends over 15 amino acids. Germline CDR1 reads DFQATT; CDR2 reads SNEGSKA (reference sequence). J was trimmed by 11 bases and V by 3 bases; bases with no gene match: 14. The CDR3 sequence is CSASGDSGSSEQQFF. The CDR3 DNA is TGCAGTGCTAGTGGGGATAGCGGGAGTTCGGAACAGCAGTTCTTC.

This clonotype was counted only a few times. The chain combines TRBV24-1 with TRBJ2-1; D unresolved. CDR1 and CDR2 (germline): KGHDR, SFDVKD. V was shortened by 5 bases and J by 6 bases, with 16 bases between the two germline ends. This CDR3 is 15 amino acids long. The chain's CDR3 is CATSVSGAQVNEQFF. Written as DNA, the CDR3 is TGTGCCACCAGTGTCTCCGGCGCTCAGGTCAATGAGCAGTTCTTC.

The table lists this clonotype with many counts. The chain employs TRBV29-1 and TRBJ2-7; TRBD2 is a possible D gene (6 bases). This CDR3 comprises 13 residues. Germline CDR1 reads SQVTM; CDR2 reads ANQGSEA. V was clipped by 7 bases and J by 3 bases, with 16 bases between them. The CDR3 DNA follows: TGCAGCGCTCGACGCGGGGTTAACTACGAGCAGTACTTC. Translated, it gives CSARRGVNYEQYF.